The rows below give T cell receptor beta chains drawn from one sample of a study of blood T cell repertoires in COVID-19. The repertoire was sequenced with immunoSEQ multiplex PCR; TCRdb's copy has only in-frame clones and lacks some. The sample records approximately 240,000 clones, 80% to 90% being singletons. Input material: PBMCs or T cells enriched from blood (not recorded which). The receptors were sampled from a woman aged 18-29 years in a cohort exposed to, infected with or recovered from COVID-19 (not recorded which). The CDR3 runs from the conserved cysteine through the conserved F or W. A D gene is named only where the DNA matches it firmly. The size field is filled for only some rows; it gives once, few, many or a size class.

v_call	d_call	j_call	clone_size	cdr3_nt	cdr3_aa
TRBV4-1	TRBD1	TRBJ2-1	.	TGCGCCAGCAGCCTACAGGGGAATGAGCAGTTCTTC	CASSLQGNEQFF
TRBV9	TRBD2	TRBJ2-1	.	TGTGCCAGCAGCGTACCGAGCGGGGGGAATCTTGGCTACAATGAGCAGTTCTTC	CASSVPSGGNLGYNEQFF
TRBV4-1	.	TRBJ1-4	few	TGCGCCAGCAGCCAAGAGGTGGCGGTTTCTAATGAAAAACTGTTTTTT	CASSQEVAVSNEKLFF
TRBV7-6	TRBD2	TRBJ2-1	.	TGTGCCAGCAGCCCCTCTAGCGGGAGAGGCAATGAGCAGTTCTTC	CASSPSSGRGNEQFF
TRBV15	TRBD2	TRBJ2-3	.	TGTGCCACGAGCCGGGACTACAACACAGATACGCAGTATTTT	CATSRDYNTDTQYF
TRBV2	TRBD1	TRBJ1-6	.	TGTGCCAGCAGCCTGGACAGGGGTGATTCACCCCTCCACTTT	CASSLDRGDSPLHF
TRBV5-4	TRBD1	TRBJ2-1	.	TGTGCCAGCAGCTTGATACAGGGGCCCTACAATGAGCAGTTCTTC	CASSLIQGPYNEQFF
TRBV5-1	.	TRBJ1-1	.	TGCGCCAGCAGCTACGCACAGGAGAACACTGAAGCTTTCTTT	CASSYAQENTEAFF
TRBV4-1	.	TRBJ2-2	.	TGCGCCAGCAGCCCCCCCCGGGTGAGGGCCGGGGAGCTGTTTTTT	CASSPPRVRAGELFF
TRBV5-1	TRBD1	TRBJ2-1	.	TGCGCCAGCACGCTTAACCCCGACAGGGGAAATGAGCAGTTCTTC	CASTLNPDRGNEQFF
TRBV5-5	.	TRBJ2-3	.	TGTGCCAGCAGCTTGTACTTAGGGGGGGCCGGAGATACGCAGTATTTT	CASSLYLGGAGDTQYF
TRBV4-1	TRBD1	TRBJ2-1	few	TGCGCCAGCAGCTACGGACAGGGGGGTTACAATGAGCAGTTCTTC	CASSYGQGGYNEQFF
TRBV6-5	TRBD1	TRBJ1-5	once	TGTGCCAGCAGTTCGACAGGGGTGAATCAGCCCCAGCATTTT	CASSSTGVNQPQHF
TRBV24-1	TRBD1	TRBJ2-1	.	TGTGCCACCAGTGATTCCGGGACAGGGGTCTACAATGAGCAGTTCTTC	CATSDSGTGVYNEQFF
TRBV11-2	TRBD1	TRBJ1-2	.	TGTGCCAGCAGCTCGGGACAGTCCTATGGCTACACCTTC	CASSSGQSYGYTF
TRBV5-1	.	TRBJ2-1	once	TGCGCCAGCAGCCGTCAAACACAGGGCTATGAGCAGTTCTTC	CASSRQTQGYEQFF
TRBV6-5	.	TRBJ2-3	.	TGTGCCAGCAGCAAACAAAGATCTAGCACAGATACGCAGTATTTT	CASSKQRSSTDTQYF
TRBV4-2	.	TRBJ1-6	once	TGTGCCAGCAGCCAAGATGGCGCGGGCTATAATTCACCCCTCCACTTT	CASSQDGAGYNSPLHF
TRBV29-1	TRBD2	TRBJ2-1	.	TGCAGCGCCACGGCAGGGACTACATACAATGAGCAGTTCTTC	CSATAGTTYNEQFF
TRBV4-1	TRBD1	TRBJ1-1	.	TGCGCCAGCAGCCAATACACTGAGGGCAGGGGGCGAGGCACTGAAGCTTTCTTT	CASSQYTEGRGRGTEAFF
TRBV5-1	TRBD2	TRBJ2-1	.	TGCGCCAGCAGCTTGGTTGCGGGGGTTAATGAGCAGTTCTTC	CASSLVAGVNEQFF
TRBV3-1/TRBV3-2	.	TRBJ2-3	.	TGTGCCAGCGTGGGAGAGACAGATACGCAGTATTTT	CASVGETDTQYF
TRBV6-1	.	TRBJ1-3	.	TGTGCCAGCAGTGCGGAGAAGAAGAGCTCTGGAAACACCATATATTTT	CASSAEKKSSGNTIYF
TRBV4-2	.	TRBJ2-3	.	TGTGCCAGCAGCCAAGGAGTGTCGAGCACAGATACGCAGTATTTT	CASSQGVSSTDTQYF
TRBV28	.	TRBJ1-2	.	TGTGCCCTTTCTCAGGGCCCTCTACCCTATGGCTACACCTTC	CALSQGPLPYGYTF
TRBV6-5	.	TRBJ1-2	.	TGTGCCAGCAGTTACTCAGGGGAAGTAAGTGGCTACACCTTC	CASSYSGEVSGYTF
TRBV11-3	.	TRBJ2-1	.	TGTGCCAGCAGCTTAGAGCGGGTCAGTTCCGGTGAGCAGTTCTTC	CASSLERVSSGEQFF
TRBV5-8	.	TRBJ1-2	few	TGTGCCAGCAGCTCCAGGTTCTCGGGCTACACCTTC	CASSSRFSGYTF
TRBV19	.	TRBJ1-1	.	TGTGCCAGTAAATCTTGGGGGGATAACACTGAAGCTTTCTTT	CASKSWGDNTEAFF
TRBV7-9	.	TRBJ2-3	.	TGTGCCAGCAGCTTCAGTGGGCCAGATACGCAGTATTTT	CASSFSGPDTQYF
TRBV5-1	.	TRBJ2-2	.	TGCGCCAGCAGCCCGGAGGCGGCGAACACCGGGGAGCTGTTTTTT	CASSPEAANTGELFF
TRBV3-1/TRBV3-2	TRBD1	TRBJ1-2	.	TGTGCCAGCAGACAATTCATGACAGGGATGGATGGCTACACCTTC	CASRQFMTGMDGYTF
TRBV19	TRBD2	TRBJ2-3	.	TGTGCCAGTAGTTTGACTAGCGGGGGGGCAGATACGCAGTATTTT	CASSLTSGGADTQYF
TRBV11-3	TRBD1	TRBJ1-4	once	TGTGCCAGCAGCCGCATGACGGGACAGCTTAATGAAAAACTGTTTTTT	CASSRMTGQLNEKLFF
TRBV5-1	TRBD1	TRBJ2-5	.	TGCGCCAGCAGCCCAGGGACAGACTACCAAGAGACCCAGTACTTC	CASSPGTDYQETQYF
TRBV10-2	TRBD1	TRBJ2-7	.	TGCGCCAGCAGTGATGCTGGGACAGGAACCTACGAGCAGTACTTC	CASSDAGTGTYEQYF
TRBV11-2	.	TRBJ1-2	.	TGTGCCAGCAGCCCGGGGATCGGATTAGCTAACTATGGCTACACCTTC	CASSPGIGLANYGYTF
TRBV28	TRBD1	TRBJ1-6	.	TGTGCCAGCAGTTTAGATCAGGGGGATTCACCCCTCCACTTT	CASSLDQGDSPLHF
TRBV7-3	.	TRBJ2-7	.	TGTGCCAGCAGCCCGAATCACGGGGACGAGCAGTACTTC	CASSPNHGDEQYF
TRBV27	TRBD1	TRBJ2-5	.	TGTGCCAGCAGTCCATCGACAGGGGGAAAGACCCAGTACTTC	CASSPSTGGKTQYF
TRBV11-3	.	TRBJ1-2	few	TGTGCCAGCAGCGTAGACAGGAACTATGGCTACACCTTC	CASSVDRNYGYTF
TRBV3-1/TRBV3-2	TRBD2	TRBJ2-5	.	TGTGCCAGCAGCCCCAGGGGTAGCGGGAGGGCCTTAGAGACCCAGTACTTC	CASSPRGSGRALETQYF
TRBV4-1	TRBD1	TRBJ2-7	.	TGCGCCAGCAGCAGAACCCGGGGACAGGGGTTGGGTTGGGAGCAGTACTTC	CASSRTRGQGLGWEQYF
TRBV19	TRBD1	TRBJ1-4	.	TGTGCCAGTAGTATTCAGGGGGAGCCGAATGAAAAACTGTTTTTT	CASSIQGEPNEKLFF
TRBV5-4	TRBD2	TRBJ2-7	.	TGTGCCAGCAGCTTGGGAGTTAGCGGGGGGGGCTACGAGCAGTACTTC	CASSLGVSGGGYEQYF
TRBV18	.	TRBJ2-7	.	TGTGCCAGCTCTCGTTCGGGTCTTAGCTCCTACGAGCAGTACTTC	CASSRSGLSSYEQYF
TRBV11-2	.	TRBJ2-7	few	TGTGCCAGCAGCTTTCGAACGCTCAGCGCCTACGAGCAGTACTTC	CASSFRTLSAYEQYF
TRBV13	.	TRBJ1-4	once	TGTGCCAGCAGAGAGGCGACCGCAACTAATGAAAAACTGTTTTTT	CASREATATNEKLFF
TRBV2	.	TRBJ1-5	.	TGTGCCAGCAAGGGAGGCAATCAGCCCCAGCATTTT	CASKGGNQPQHF
TRBV13	TRBD2	TRBJ2-1	.	TGTGCCAGCAGCTCGGGACTAGCGGGTCACAATGAGCAGTTCTTC	CASSSGLAGHNEQFF
TRBV9	TRBD1	TRBJ2-2	once	TGTGCCAGCAGCACTCCCGGGACAGTGAACACCGGGGAGCTGTTTTTT	CASSTPGTVNTGELFF
TRBV5-1	TRBD1	TRBJ2-3	.	TGCGCCAGCAGCTTCCAAATCTCCGGGACAGGGAGCACAGATACGCAGTATTTT	CASSFQISGTGSTDTQYF
TRBV18	TRBD2	TRBJ2-2	.	TGTGCCAGCTCACCGTTAGGGACTAGCGGCACCGGGGAGCTGTTTTTT	CASSPLGTSGTGELFF
TRBV10-3	.	TRBJ2-2	.	TGTGCCATCAGTTTGACAGATGAGAACACCGGGGAGCTGTTTTTT	CAISLTDENTGELFF
TRBV7-8	.	TRBJ2-2	.	TGTGCCAGCAGCCCGCTAGGGGGACGGTCCGCCGGGGAGCTGTTTTTT	CASSPLGGRSAGELFF
TRBV28	.	TRBJ1-2	.	TGTGCCAGCAGTTTATTAGATTCGGACAGCATCAACTATGGCTACACCTTC	CASSLLDSDSINYGYTF
TRBV5-1	TRBD1	TRBJ2-2	.	TGCGCCAGCACCTTTGACAGGGTAGAAACCGGGGAGCTGTTTTTT	CASTFDRVETGELFF
TRBV7-3	.	TRBJ2-2	.	TGTGCCAGCAGCTTCTTCAGGGCGAACGGGGAGCTGTTTTTT	CASSFFRANGELFF
TRBV19	TRBD2	TRBJ2-1	.	TGTGCCAGTAGTACAGTAGCGGGGGATAACAATGAGCAGTTCTTC	CASSTVAGDNNEQFF